This TCR beta chain was captured by sequencing in a study of cytomegalovirus exposure and HLA in healthy donors. About the study: HLA-typed donors were the source of approximately 88 million unique TCRs, which an early data release held. There were 350 to 450 genotyped donors. Of these, roughly 86% fell in the genetic ancestry cluster associated with self-reported Caucasian donors.

Study conclusions and caveats: An apparent linkage of common viral pathogens to several of the most significant clusters emerged in a later analysis. Researchers reportedly found TCR beta sequences accurately predicted most subjects' HLA-A and HLA-B alleles.

The CDR3 length is 15 residues. The germline CDR1 and CDR2 sequences are SGHTA and FQGTGA. Details on this clone: Its antigen is currently unknown.

PCR used 60 Vbeta primers and 13 Jbeta primers. Sequencing used immunoSEQ multiplex PCR; TCRdb keeps in-frame clones, though not all of them. The sample shows 150,000 to 200,000 clones, approximately 88% of them seen only once. This sequence was found in a boy younger than 18 in good health and CMV-seronegative. This chain uses TRBV7-3 with TRBJ2-5, with D possibly matching TRBD1 (6 bases). The DNA end lines up better with TRBJ2-7; the J call may be wrong. Sequencing was performed on PBMCs. The CDR3 DNA follows: TGTGCCAGCAGACGACCCGACAGGCCCCACTACGAGCAGTACTTC. Amino acids: CASRRPDRPHYEQYF.